This TCR beta chain originates from a study of blood T cell repertoires in COVID-19 (TCRdb year 2020). In the study overall: Samples from collaborators originated in the United States, Italy and Spain and spanned both the acute and convalescent phases of COVID-19. The samples were drawn from the first 160 participants of the ongoing ImmuneRACE study and from 950 to 1,500 subjects provided by 6 global collaborators. A de-identified subject ID, COVID-19 status, age in years and sex were almost always included in the sample metadata. The material from the prospective study consisted of cDNA or gDNA derived from T cells, B-cell-depleted T cells, or PBMCs. Subjects who had been exposed to COVID-19, were actively infected with it, or had recovered from it provided the deeply sampled blood TCRbeta repertoires that made up the dataset. A freely available public database, intended as a resource for researchers studying the immune response to SARS-CoV-2, is where the repertoires were released. Where HLA class I and class II types were available, the types were taken from metadata supplied by the sample provider, not from assay-based typing.

A second Seattle source provided samples from volunteer blood donors who had recovered from COVID-19. The collaborating institutions used their own protocols to collect whole blood in K2EDTA tubes. For TCRbeta analysis, collaborator samples were shipped as frozen whole blood, as isolated PBMCs, or as DNA extracted from either sample type. Results and caveats for the whole study, not just this receptor: The amount of clinical and demographic metadata varied by source and participant and was provided uncurated.

The CDR3 contains 12 residues, cysteine and phenylalanine counted. Left in the record is the CDR3 DNA by itself, 36 bases read in frame from the first base. Unmatched junction bases come to 3, with V trimmed by 3 bases and J by 6 bases. In the germline V gene (reference sequence), CDR1 corresponds to GTSNPN and CDR2 to SVGIG. TCRbeta CDR3 regions were amplified from genomic DNA by means of the immunoSEQ Assay, a bias-controlled multiplex PCR. In the source study's methods: Within the assay, amplification of reference gene primers was used to estimate how many nucleated cells each sample contained. To quantify the absolute abundance of each unique TCRbeta CDR3 rearrangement, sequence reads were collapsed and filtered. For each sample, productive Simpson clonality was calculated by taking the square root of Simpson's diversity index across productive rearrangements. TCRdb mirrors the immuneACCESS table, restricted to in-frame sequences. Some clones are absent from its copies; in checked studies, under half trace to an unresolved V gene, and the reason for the others is unknown. V and J calls plus clone size are reproduced from that table; the DNA served to infer D and trimming. For this sample the table gives about 240,000 clones, of which around 90% were detected only once. The leading ten clones occupy 6% to 9% of the sample.

For this clone: Its cognate antigen has yet to be identified. The sample holds no much larger clone one base away, and base qualities are not on file.

The receptor's source is a man aged 55 to 69 who had recovered from COVID-19. Sequences were obtained from peripheral blood. In this chain, TRBV30 is recombined with TRBJ2-3; the junction holds 7 bases that match TRBD2. The nucleotides read TGTGCCTGGAGGGGGGGAGGGGATACGCAGTATTTT. It codes for CAWRGGGDTQYF. Joined to the reference TRBV30 and TRBJ2-3 proteins, this CDR3 gives the full variable domain: SQTIHQWPATLVQPVGSPLSLECTVEGTSNPNLYWYRQAAGRGLQLLFYSVGIGQISSEVPQNLSASRPQDRQFILSSKKLLLSDSGFYLCAWRGGGDTQYFGPGTRLTVL.